This passage covers 22 T cell receptor beta chains from one sample sequenced in a study of shared clonotypes between healthy human individuals. Here immunoSEQ multiplex PCR was the method, and the copy in TCRdb shows in-frame clones only, minus some. The sample yields about 110,000 clones, under 70% seen once. The sequenced material came from memory CD8+ T cells sorted from blood. Subset given: CD45RO+ cells pooled with CCR7-negative TemRA cells. Every receptor here comes from a woman in her twenties or thirties in good health.

V gene TRBV5-4 combines with J gene TRBJ2-2; 8 bases line up with TRBD1. Trimming took 5 bases from V and 7 from J; bases not matched to a gene: 10. The CDR3 has 15 residues. Germline CDR1 reads SGHNT; CDR2 reads YYREEE (reference sequence). The CDR3, as DNA: TGTGCCAGCAGATACGGACAGGGAGACGGCGGGGAGCTGTTTTTT. As protein: CASRYGQGDGGELFF.

CDR3 nucleotides: TGTGCCAGTAGTCCGACAGGGGGCTCCTACAATGAGCAGTTCTTC. Its translation is CASSPTGGSYNEQFF. This chain uses TRBV19 with TRBJ2-1, with 9 positions matching TRBD1. CDR3 length equals 15 residues. CDR1 is LNHDA and CDR2 is SQIVND in the germline V gene (reference sequence). V lost 5 bases to trimming and J lost 0 bases; unmatched junction nucleotides: 2.

The genes are TRBV5-5 and TRBJ1-2; no clear D gene. The germline V gene has CDR1 SGHKS and CDR2 YYEKEE (reference sequence). V dropped 0 bases and J dropped 3 bases, with 6 bases sitting between them. CDR3 size: 13 residues. The CDR3 is CASSLGMDYGYTF. The CDR3 bases are TGTGCCAGCAGCTTGGGGATGGACTATGGCTACACCTTC.

V is TRBV29-1 and J is TRBJ2-7; 7 positions match TRBD1. The V gene end was trimmed by 7 bases and the J gene end by 12 bases; junction bases not matched to a gene: 3. CDR1 SQVTM and CDR2 ANQGSEA come from the germline V gene. This CDR3 contains 8 residues. The CDR3 nucleotides read TGCAGCGGACGGACAGGGTACTTC. This sequence encodes CSGRTGYF.

On this clone itself: Additional DNA sequences in this sample encode the identical CDR3. CDR3 loop: CASSGQQETQYF. The CDR3 DNA reads as TGTGCCAGCAGTGGCCAGCAAGAGACCCAGTACTTC. V usage is TRBV25-1 and J usage is TRBJ2-5; no definite D call. Deletions cut 4 bases from V and 2 bases from J, with 5 bases between. There are 12 residues in the CDR3. CDR1 and CDR2 from the germline V gene are MGHDK and SYGVNS.

This chain connects TRBV4-1 to TRBJ2-3, with D possibly TRBD2 on 5 matching bases. This CDR3 is built from 14 residues. From germline, CDR1 is MGHRA and CDR2 YSYEKL. Trimming stripped 3 bases from V and 0 bases from J, with 7 bases between. In DNA form, the CDR3 reads TGCGCCAGCAGCCACGAGGGAAGCACAGATACGCAGTATTTT. Its protein product is CASSHEGSTDTQYF.

In nucleotides, the CDR3 is TGTGCCAGCAGTCCAACCCGGACAGAACCCCTCCACTTT. Translated: CASSPTRTEPLHF. V and J are TRBV28 and TRBJ1-6, with D possibly matching TRBD1 (6 bases). This CDR3 spans 13 amino acids. V lost 5 bases, J lost 12 bases, and 14 bases lay in between. Germline CDR1 reads MDHEN; CDR2 reads SYDVKM.

Points on this clone: No DNA is shown, since the ends of the CDR3 on it are uncertain; the CDR3 is the one TCRdb lists. The V call is TRBV19, the J call TRBJ1-5. The CDR3 is 14 residues long, counting both termini. The germline V gene encodes CDR1 LNHDA and CDR2 SQIVND (reference sequence). CDR3 loop: CASSILESNQPQHF.

This clone was counted a few times. The chain is built from TRBV15 and TRBJ1-2; TRBD1 matches 7 bases. Germline V CDR1 and CDR2: LNHNV, YYDKDF (reference sequence). This CDR3 is 15 amino acids long. Trimming cost V 7 bases and J 5 bases; bases outside gene matches: 13. CDR3 amino acids: CATTPGEGARYGYTF. The CDR3 region has the DNA TGTGCCACCACCCCCGGGGAGGGGGCACGGTATGGCTACACCTTC. Full variable domain (remainder filled in from reference TRBV15 and TRBJ1-2): DAMVIQNPRYQVTQFGKPVTLSCSQTLNHNVMYWYQQKSSQAPKLLFHYYDKDFNNEADTPDNFQSRRPNTSFCFLDIRSPGLGDTAMYLCATTPGEGARYGYTFGSGTRLTVV.

This clone was seen ten or more times. The rearrangement joins TRBV7-8 to TRBJ1-1, with a tentative D call TRBD1 (6 bases). V dropped 5 bases and J dropped 6 bases, with 10 bases sitting between them. The CDR3 covers 12 residues. Germline lookup yields CDR1 SGHVS and CDR2 FQNEAQ. Here the CDR3 DNA reads TGTGCCAGCAGCCCTACAGGGTCTGAAGCTTTCTTT. This codes for CASSPTGSEAFF.

The gene calls are TRBV2 and TRBJ2-7, with 9 bases identical to TRBD2. V dropped 4 bases and J dropped 0; count of bases not matched to a gene: 7. CDR1 SNHLY and CDR2 FYNNEI come from the germline V gene. This CDR3 spans 16 amino acids. The CDR3 nucleotides are TGTGCCAGCAGTGCCGGACTAGCGTTGAGCTCCTACGAGCAGTACTTC. The encoded protein is CASSAGLALSSYEQYF.

CDR3 in amino acids: CASSLDLGITEAFF. In nucleotides, the CDR3 is TGTGCCAGCAGCTTAGATTTGGGAATAACTGAAGCTTTCTTT. This chain joins TRBV7-9 and TRBJ1-1, with unresolved D. Trimming shortened V by 1 base and J by 5 bases, and 11 bases separated the two germline ends. The CDR3 totals 14 residues. The germline gives CDR1 SEHNR, CDR2 FQNEAQ (reference sequence).

This clone is a singleton in its sample. The rearrangement uses TRBV27 and TRBJ2-1; 15 nucleotides line up with TRBD2. The CDR3 has 15 amino acids. The V gene end was trimmed by 5 bases and the J gene end by 8 bases; junction bases not matched to a gene: 4. The germline V gene encodes CDR1 MNHEY and CDR2 SMNVEV (reference sequence). CDR3 amino acids: CASSRGTSGRHEQFF. In DNA, the CDR3 is TGTGCCAGCAGTCGGGGGACTAGCGGGAGGCATGAGCAGTTCTTC.

V and J are TRBV19 and TRBJ1-5; 7 nucleotides agree with TRBD1. Trimming took 4 bases from V and 7 from J; bases not matched to a gene: 4. CDR3 length: 13 residues. Germline V gene data show CDR1 as LNHDA and CDR2 as SQIVND (reference sequence). The CDR3 nucleotides read TGTGCCAGTAGTAGAACAGGGGTCCAGCCCCAGCATTTT. Translated: CASSRTGVQPQHF.

This chain connects TRBV25-1 to TRBJ2-7; D is possibly TRBD1 or TRBD2 (6 bases each). Trimming left V 7 bases short and J 2 bases short, with 12 bases between. Germline lookup yields CDR1 MGHDK and CDR2 SYGVNS. The CDR3 is made up of 13 amino acids. CDR3 residues: CASTAEGAYEQYF. CDR3 coding DNA: TGTGCCAGCACAGCGGAGGGGGCCTACGAGCAGTACTTC.

This clone was picked up one time. The rearrangement links TRBV7-2 to TRBJ1-2; no clear D gene. The CDR3 totals 13 residues. V lost 11 bases and J 6 bases, leaving 19 bases between the germline ends. Germline loops: CDR1 SGHTA, CDR2 FQGNSA. The CDR3 is CACQRVLRDGYTF. The CDR3 coding sequence is TGTGCCTGCCAGCGGGTCCTACGGGATGGCTACACCTTC.

V gene TRBV11-2 combines with J gene TRBJ1-2; possible D gene TRBD1, 6 bases. This CDR3 region has 14 residues. Germline V gene sequence: CDR1 SGHAT, CDR2 FQNNGV. V shed 5 bases and J shed 4 bases, with 14 bases lying between them. The CDR3, as DNA: TGTGCCAGCAGCGCCCGGGGGCCTGCCTATGGCTACACCTTC. Translating gives CASSARGPAYGYTF.

The table lists this clone with a few counts. The CDR3: CASSPTSAGDNEQFF. The CDR3 bases are TGTGCCAGCAGCCCAACTAGCGCAGGTGACAATGAGCAGTTCTTC. The chain joins TRBV4-2 to TRBJ2-1; 7 bases match TRBD2. The V gene end was trimmed by 4 bases and the J gene end by 5 bases; junction bases not matched to a gene: 8. This CDR3 is 15 amino acids long. CDR1 LGHNA and CDR2 YNFKEQ come from the germline V gene.

The rearrangement links TRBV5-6 to TRBJ2-7; maybe TRBD1 (5 bases). The CDR3 extends over 16 amino acids. Germline V gene data show CDR1 as SGHDT and CDR2 as YYEEEE. Trimming left V 4 bases short and J 6 bases short, with 23 bases between. CDR3: CASSMNGAGVLGEQYF. CDR3 DNA: TGTGCCAGCAGCATGAATGGGGCAGGCGTGCTTGGCGAGCAGTACTTC.

Many counts were recorded for this clone. The V and J genes are TRBV6-1 and TRBJ1-5; 7 nucleotides align to TRBD1. Germline CDR1 and CDR2: MNHNS and SASEGT. The CDR3 sequence is 14 residues long. Trimming cost V 8 bases and J 0 bases; bases outside gene matches: 4. The CDR3 nucleotides read TGTGCCAGCGAGCAGGGGGATAGCAATCAGCCCCAGCATTTT. This translates into CASEQGDSNQPQHF.

This clone was detected a few times. The genes are TRBV2 and TRBJ2-1, with TRBD1 matching 9 bases. Trimming at V came to 7 bases and at J to 8 bases, leaving 6 bases not matched to a gene. This CDR3 has 13 residues. CDR1 SNHLY and CDR2 FYNNEI come from the germline V gene. The CDR3 spells CASNGQGKDEQFF. The DNA of the CDR3 is TGTGCCAGCAACGGACAGGGGAAAGATGAGCAGTTCTTC.

The chain is built from TRBV2 and TRBJ2-1; tentative D call: TRBD2 (7 bases). Trimming took 2 bases from V and 9 from J, leaving 14 bases between them. This CDR3 is 14 amino acids long. Germline V CDR1 and CDR2: SNHLY, FYNNEI. The CDR3 reads CASSERRGGGEQFF. CDR3 nucleotides: TGTGCCAGCAGTGAAAGGAGAGGGGGGGGTGAGCAGTTCTTC.